What follows are 20 T cell receptor beta chains derived from one specimen sequenced in a study of beta chain features in type 1 diabetes. Expressed TCRB transcripts were sequenced because the isolated RNA had all been reverse transcribed beforehand. Produced via immunoSEQ multiplex PCR; TCRdb's table is partial and in-frame only. The sample consists of hundreds of thousands of clones, about a sixth of them appearing once. Sequences were obtained from naive CD4+ T cells from blood. The receptors stem from a man aged 18 to 29 in good health.

The V and J genes are TRBV10-3 and TRBJ2-3; 7 bases are a match to TRBD2. The germline V gene has CDR1 ENHRY and CDR2 SYGVKD. The CDR3 runs to 18 residues. The J segment lost 4 bases and the V segment lost 2 bases, leaving 15 bases of the junction unmatched. The CDR3 region is CAISEPPGRGRSADTQYF. CDR3 DNA: TGTGCCATCAGTGAGCCACCTGGGAGGGGACGCAGCGCAGATACGCAGTATTTT.

The sample holds a few counts of this clone. The junction departs from the called germline gene at one end, perhaps through a read error. V and J are TRBV28 and TRBJ2-3; no clear D. In germline, CDR1 is MDHEN, CDR2 SYDVKM. This CDR3 comprises 10 residues. CDR3 sequence reads: CATGPDTQYF. CDR3 DNA: TGTGCCACCGGCCCAGATACACAGTATTTT.

This clone was detected a few times. The chain carries TRBV6-4 and TRBJ1-2, with D possibly matching TRBD1 (5 bases). The germline V and J ends were trimmed by 10 bases and 8 bases, with 17 bases remaining between them. The CDR3 runs 12 residues. The germline CDR1 and CDR2 sequences are MRHNA and SNTAGT. CDR3 nucleotides: TGTGCCACCTGGTCGGACATAGGGGGCTACACCTTC. The encoded protein is CATWSDIGGYTF.

The table lists this clone with a few counts. The rearrangement uses TRBV5-4 and TRBJ1-1; weak D call: TRBD1 (5 bases). From germline, CDR1 is SGHNT and CDR2 YYREEE (reference sequence). The CDR3 is made up of 14 amino acids. V was cut by 4 bases and J by 9 bases, with 19 bases left in between. CDR3 DNA sequence: TGTGCCAGCAGCAAAGGCGGGACCGACCTTCAAGCTTTCTTT. Residues: CASSKGGTDLQAFF.

Only a few counts were recorded for this clone. The genes are TRBV28 and TRBJ2-5; D is possibly TRBD2 (6 bases). The CDR3 runs 15 residues. The germline CDR1 and CDR2 sequences are MDHEN and SYDVKM. V lost 4 bases to trimming and J lost 4 bases, with 16 bases between them. The CDR3 region is CASSSWRGSGETQYF. In DNA, the CDR3 is TGTGCCAGCAGTTCTTGGCGGGGCTCTGGAGAGACCCAGTACTTC. The full variable domain, rest sourced from reference TRBV28 and TRBJ2-5, is DVKVTQSSRYLVKRTGEKVFLECVQDMDHENMFWYRQDPGLGLRLIYFSYDVKMKEKGDIPEGYSVSREKKERFSLILESASTNQTSMYLCASSSWRGSGETQYFGPGTRLLVL.

The chain has TRBV25-1 and TRBJ2-3; the match to TRBD1 covers 7 bases. Germline V gives CDR1 MGHDK, CDR2 SYGVNS. Unmatched junction bases numbered 12, after V lost 1 base and J lost 2 bases. This CDR3 is 18 amino acids long. The CDR3 loop reads CASSESRLDRRDTDTQYF. The DNA for the CDR3 is TGTGCCAGCAGTGAATCCCGCTTGGACAGGCGAGACACAGATACGCAGTATTTT.

The rearrangement joins TRBV5-1 to TRBJ2-4; D gene unclear. This CDR3 region has 17 residues. Trimming shortened V by 4 bases and J by 0 bases, and 17 bases separated the two germline ends. The V gene's germline CDR1 is SGHRS and CDR2 YFSETQ. The CDR3 nucleotides read TGCGCCAGCAGCCGATGGACGGGCGATTCAGCCAAAAACATTCAGTACTTC. It codes for CASSRWTGDSAKNIQYF. Full variable domain (outside the CDR3, taken from reference TRBV5-1 and TRBJ2-4): KAGVTQTPRYLIKTRGQQVTLSCSPISGHRSVSWYQQTPGQGLQFLFEYFSETQRNKGNFPGRFSGRQFSNSRSEMNVSTLELGDSALYLCASSRWTGDSAKNIQYFGAGTRLSVL.

A few counts support this clone. CDR3 bases: TGTGCCACCAGCAGAGCGCAAGGGAGCTACGAGCAGTACTTC. Translating gives CATSRAQGSYEQYF. The chain uses TRBV15 and TRBJ2-7; TRBD2 might be the D (5 bases). Per the germline V gene, CDR1 is LNHNV and CDR2 is YYDKDF (reference sequence). Trimming pared 1 base from V and 3 bases from J, leaving 10 bases between. The CDR3 loop spans 14 amino acids.

CDR3 sequence (DNA): TGTGCCAGCAGCGTGGGACAGGGAATGTATGGCTACACCTTC. Protein product: CASSVGQGMYGYTF. This chain joins TRBV5-4 and TRBJ1-2, with 9 bases aligning to TRBD1. Trimming took 4 bases from V and 5 from J; bases not matched to a gene: 6. Germline loops: CDR1 SGHNT, CDR2 YYREEE (reference sequence). This CDR3 comprises 14 residues. The full variable domain, completed using reference TRBV5-4 and TRBJ1-2, is ETGVTQSPTHLIKTRGQQVTLRCSSQSGHNTVSWYQQALGQGPQFIFQYYREEENGRGNFPPRFSGLQFPNYSSELNVNALELDDSALYLCASSVGQGMYGYTFGSGTRLTVV.

This clone came up a few times. The V and J genes are TRBV28 and TRBJ1-2; 8 bases fit TRBD1. The CDR3 runs 13 residues. V lost 7 bases, J lost 2 bases, and 3 bases stayed unmatched. In germline, CDR1 is MDHEN, CDR2 SYDVKM. The CDR3 sequence is CASNRGYNYGYTF. CDR3 bases: TGTGCCAGCAACAGGGGGTACAACTATGGCTACACCTTC.

The chain joins TRBV29-1 to TRBJ1-5, with TRBD1 as a possible D gene (5 bases). The CDR3 spans 13 residues. Germline loops: CDR1 SQVTM, CDR2 ANQGSEA. Trimming removed 6 bases from V and 5 bases from J, with 14 bases in between. The CDR3 loop reads CSVRDRSDQPQHF. CDR3 DNA: TGCAGCGTCAGAGACAGATCCGATCAGCCCCAGCATTTT.

V is TRBV5-6 and J is TRBJ1-2; unclear D gene. Germline values: CDR1 SGHDT, CDR2 YYEEEE. The CDR3 is 15 amino acids. V dropped 4 bases and J dropped 5 bases, with 18 bases sitting between them. CDR3 amino acids: CASSLSRAPQYGYTF. The CDR3, as DNA: TGTGCCAGCAGCCTCTCCAGAGCGCCCCAATATGGCTACACCTTC.

This clone has just a few counts. CDR3 region: CASSLGQGENEQFF. The CDR3 coding sequence is TGCGCCAGCAGCTTGGGGCAGGGGGAGAATGAGCAGTTCTTC. The chain uses TRBV5-1 and TRBJ2-1, with TRBD1 matching over 7 bases. The germline V gene has CDR1 SGHRS and CDR2 YFSETQ. The CDR3 has 14 amino acids. V dropped 0 bases and J dropped 7; count of bases not matched to a gene: 4.

The V and J genes are TRBV23-1 and TRBJ2-1, with D unresolved. TRBV23-1 falls under the ORF class, with uncertain function. The CDR3 runs to 15 residues. The CDR3 sequence is CSPGRGSLLDNEQFF. Here the CDR3 DNA reads TGCAGCCCCGGCCGAGGCTCTTTATTGGACAATGAGCAGTTCTTC.

V is TRBV28 and J is TRBJ1-2; TRBD1 matches at 9 bases. Germline V lookup: CDR1 MDHEN, CDR2 SYDVKM. The CDR3 spans 13 residues. V gave up 5 bases and J gave up 5 bases; unmatched junction bases: 3. The CDR3 spells CASSRTGEYGYTF. DNA of the CDR3: TGTGCCAGCAGTAGGACAGGGGAATATGGCTACACCTTC.

There are a few counts of this clone. The chain uses TRBV10-3 and TRBJ1-3; TRBD1 might be the D (6 bases). CDR1 ENHRY and CDR2 SYGVKD come from the germline V gene. This CDR3 has 15 residues. V was clipped by 6 bases and J by 2 bases, with 14 bases between them. CDR3 nucleotide sequence: TGTGCCATCAGAGCCTCCGGGACAACTGGAAACACCATATATTTT. Translation: CAIRASGTTGNTIYF.

J is TRBJ2-7 and V is TRBV7-9; D is perhaps TRBD1 (5 bases). CDR3 length equals 17 residues. Trimming removed 3 bases from V and 3 bases from J, with 21 bases in between. CDR1 is SEHNR, CDR2 FQNEAQ, per germline (reference sequence). In DNA form, the CDR3 reads TGTGCCAGCAGCTTCGTACCAGGGATCTCGCATTTCTACGAGCAGTACTTC. Amino acid sequence: CASSFVPGISHFYEQYF. Full variable domain (outside the CDR3, taken from reference TRBV7-9 and TRBJ2-7): DTGVSQNPRHKITKRGQNVTFRCDPISEHNRLYWYRQTLGQGPEFLTYFQNEAQLEKSRLLSDRFSAERPKGSFSTLEIQRTEQGDSAMYLCASSFVPGISHFYEQYFGPGTRLTVT.

This clone has more than one count but fewer than ten. This chain links TRBV29-1 with TRBJ2-7; TRBD1 aligns across 8 bases. The CDR3 is made up of 14 amino acids. Germline lookup yields CDR1 SQVTM and CDR2 ANQGSEA. The V gene end was trimmed by 1 base and the J gene end by 1 base; junction bases not matched to a gene: 3. CDR3 amino acids: CSVEGQGASYEQYF. DNA of the CDR3: TGCAGCGTTGAAGGGCAGGGGGCTTCCTACGAGCAGTACTTC.

This clone was found a few times. The chain employs TRBV6-5 and TRBJ2-7; 11 bases line up with TRBD2. V shed 6 bases and J 3 bases; nucleotides not matched to a gene: 7. This CDR3 has 15 residues. The germline gives CDR1 MNHEY, CDR2 SVGAGI. The CDR3 nucleotides are TGTGCCAGCAGCTACATGGGGACTAGCGGCTACGAGCAGTACTTC. Its protein product is CASSYMGTSGYEQYF.

The chain links TRBV13 to TRBJ2-3; 10 positions match TRBD2. CDR1 PRHDT and CDR2 FYEKMQ come from the germline V gene (reference sequence). V trimming: 3 bases; J trimming: 3 bases; junction bases outside the gene matches: 3. There are 15 residues in the CDR3. The CDR3 sequence is CASSLPSGSTDTQYF. Here the CDR3 DNA reads TGTGCCAGCAGCTTGCCTAGCGGGAGTACAGATACGCAGTATTTT.